The T cell receptor beta chain under discussion was sequenced for a study of technical replicates of blood from a few donors. Germline CDR1 is SGHRS and CDR2 is YFSETQ. V was pared by 0 bases and J by 5 bases, with 12 bases between. The CDR3 loop spans 14 amino acids. The assay was immunoSEQ multiplex PCR, and TCRdb's table has in-frame clones only and misses some. The data contain tens of thousands of clones, around 90% of them singletons. The chain is built from TRBV5-1 and TRBJ2-7; D might be TRBD1 (6 bases). The sample consisted of T cells isolated from PBMCs. The clonotype originates from a human donor in good health. CDR3 sequence (DNA): TGCGCCAGCAGCTTGGAACCGGACAGCCACGAGCAGTACTTC. Protein sequence: CASSLEPDSHEQYF. Full variable domain (rest looked up from reference TRBV5-1 and TRBJ2-7): KAGVTQTPRYLIKTRGQQVTLSCSPISGHRSVSWYQQTPGQGLQFLFEYFSETQRNKGNFPGRFSGRQFSNSRSEMNVSTLELGDSALYLCASSLEPDSHEQYFGPGTRLTVT.